Listed below are T cell receptor beta chains from one sample, sequenced in a study of T-cell memory formation after mild COVID-19. TCRdb re-analysed the 5' RACE reads in MiXCR, keeping a single row per CDR3 protein. The top ten clones hold around a fifth of a sample with approximately 290,000 distinct CDR3 sequences, over 7% of them seen once. The sample taken for sequencing was PBMCs or a T cell subset sorted from them (not recorded which). The receptors were sampled from a man younger than 35 who had mild COVID-19 (a few samples of this study predate the infection). Cell type and time point are not known. Each CDR3 is given with its conserved first and last residue. D genes are given only for firm matches. Clone size appears in some rows only: once, few, many, or a class for an expanded clone.

clone_size	v_call	d_call	j_call	cdr3_nt	cdr3_aa
few	TRBV12-5	-	TRBJ2-2	TGTGCTAGTGGTTTGTCGTTAGCCGAGGCCGGGGAGCTGTTTTTT	CASGLSLAEAGELFF
few	TRBV7-2	-	TRBJ2-2	TGTGCCAGCAGCTTGCAGGTCTTGAACACCGGGGAGCTGTTTTTT	CASSLQVLNTGELFF
-	TRBV11-2	TRBD2	TRBJ2-1	TGTGCCAGCAGCTCAGACAAGCGGGGGAGCTACAATGAGCAGTTCTTC	CASSSDKRGSYNEQFF
-	TRBV27	-	TRBJ1-2	TGTGCCACCACTACAAGACAGTTAGCTAACTATGGCTACACCTTC	CATTTRQLANYGYTF
-	TRBV5-1	TRBD2	TRBJ2-5	TGCGCCAGCAGCTTGTCCGGGGGGGCCTACCAAGAGACCCAGTACTTC	CASSLSGGAYQETQYF
-	TRBV5-6	-	TRBJ1-2	TGTGCCAGCAGCTTGGTAACAGCTAACTATGGCTACACCTTC	CASSLVTANYGYTF
-	TRBV7-9	-	TRBJ1-2	TGTGCCAGCAGCTCGAACAAACGCCTTAACTATGGCTACACCTTC	CASSSNKRLNYGYTF
few	TRBV19	-	TRBJ2-7	TGTGCCAGTAGTATTCGTGCCGCTTGGGAGCAGTACTTC	CASSIRAAWEQYF
-	TRBV6-2/TRBV6-3	-	TRBJ1-5	TGTGCCAGCAGACAGGGAAGCGATCAGCCCCAGCATTTT	CASRQGSDQPQHF
few	TRBV30	-	TRBJ1-1	TGTGCCTGGAGCGGCCGCTCGAACACTGAAGCTTTCTTT	CAWSGRSNTEAFF
-	TRBV6-4	-	TRBJ2-3	TGTGCCAGGAGGGGACAGCGGGGGAGCACAGATACGCAGTATTTT	CARRGQRGSTDTQYF
few	TRBV6-6	TRBD1	TRBJ1-2	TGTGCCAGCAGTCCCGACAGGGGACCTAATGGCTACACCTTC	CASSPDRGPNGYTF
few	TRBV7-9	TRBD1	TRBJ1-4	TGTGCCAGCAGTACCGGGACAGAGGATGAAAAACTGTTTTTT	CASSTGTEDEKLFF
-	TRBV7-9	TRBD1	TRBJ2-7	TGTGCCAGCAGCCCCGAGGGGGACAGGCCCTACGAGCAGTACTTC	CASSPEGDRPYEQYF
-	TRBV2	-	TRBJ2-5	TGTGCCAGCAGTGAAGGGGGTTCTTGGGGAGCCCAAGAGACCCAGTACTTC	CASSEGGSWGAQETQYF
-	TRBV7-3	-	TRBJ2-5	TGTGCCAGCAGCCCCCGGGGAGATCAAGAGACCCAGTACTTC	CASSPRGDQETQYF
many	TRBV12-3/TRBV12-4	-	TRBJ1-1	TGTGCCACCGCGGGGGGGTACGGCACTGAAGCTTTCTTT	CATAGGYGTEAFF
many	TRBV5-4	-	TRBJ1-1	TGTGCCAGCAGCTTGGAGGTGTGGGAGAACACTGAAGCTTTCTTT	CASSLEVWENTEAFF
few	TRBV7-2	-	TRBJ2-5	TGTGCCAGCAGCTCATACGGGGGAATACAAGAGACCCAGTACTTC	CASSSYGGIQETQYF
many	TRBV12-3/TRBV12-4	TRBD1	TRBJ2-1	TGTGCCAGCAGAACTGGGACAGGGGGCCACAATGAGCAGTTCTTC	CASRTGTGGHNEQFF
-	TRBV2	-	TRBJ2-4	TGTGCCAGCCTTCGGGCAAACATTCAGTACTTC	CASLRANIQYF
-	TRBV19	-	TRBJ1-5	TGTGCCAGTAAGAGGGACTGGGGCAATCAGCCCCAGCATTTT	CASKRDWGNQPQHF
-	TRBV12-3/TRBV12-4	-	TRBJ1-1	TGTGCCAGCAGTTTTCGGGGTCCGGGACTGATCACTGAAGCTTTCTTT	CASSFRGPGLITEAFF
many	TRBV12-3/TRBV12-4	-	TRBJ2-1	TGTGCCAGCAGCCCTCCCGGAAGGGCGAATGAGCAGTTCTTC	CASSPPGRANEQFF
few	TRBV29-1	-	TRBJ2-2	TGCAGCGTTGTATACCAGGGAAACACCGGGGAGCTGTTTTTT	CSVVYQGNTGELFF